The present entry profiles one T cell receptor (beta chain) with its context. Assay used: immunoSEQ multiplex PCR; TCRdb lists only in-frame clones, some missing. This table has some 80,000 clones, about 90% appearing once. These data originate in a study of T cell changes during pregnancy in multiple sclerosis. Material: peripheral blood, obtained in the first trimester of pregnancy. The receptor comes from a female donor in good health, enrolled as a control in a pregnancy study.

CDR3 DNA sequence: TGTGCCAGCAGTTTGAGGGACAGGGAAGCCGGGGCCAACGTCCTGACTTTC. This sequence encodes CASSLRDREAGANVLTF. The chain links TRBV27 to TRBJ2-6, with 9 nucleotides matching TRBD1. The CDR3 is made up of 17 amino acids. Germline V gene sequence: CDR1 MNHEY, CDR2 SMNVEV (reference sequence). Trimming at V came to 3 bases and at J to 4 bases, leaving 7 bases not matched to a gene.